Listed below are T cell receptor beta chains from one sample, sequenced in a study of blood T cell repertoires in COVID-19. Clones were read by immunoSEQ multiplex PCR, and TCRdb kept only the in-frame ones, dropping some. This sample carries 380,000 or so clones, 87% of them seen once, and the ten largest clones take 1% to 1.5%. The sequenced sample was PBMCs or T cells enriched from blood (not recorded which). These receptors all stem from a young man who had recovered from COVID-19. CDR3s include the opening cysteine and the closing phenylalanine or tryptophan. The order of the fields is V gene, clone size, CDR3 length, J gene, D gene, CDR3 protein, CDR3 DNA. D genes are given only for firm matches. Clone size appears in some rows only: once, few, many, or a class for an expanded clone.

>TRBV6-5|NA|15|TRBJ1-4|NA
CASSYAEQGGEKLFF
TGTGCCAGCAGTTACGCCGAACAGGGTGGGGAAAAACTGTTTTTT
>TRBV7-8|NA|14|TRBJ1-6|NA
CASRIGTTNSPLHF
TGTGCCAGCCGAATCGGGACAACGAATTCACCCCTCCACTTT
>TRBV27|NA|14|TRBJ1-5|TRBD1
CASSPDRVGQPQHF
TGTGCCAGCAGTCCAGACAGGGTAGGTCAGCCCCAGCATTTT
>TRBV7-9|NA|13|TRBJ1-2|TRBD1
CASSPTGADGYTF
TGTGCCAGCAGCCCAACAGGGGCAGATGGCTACACCTTC
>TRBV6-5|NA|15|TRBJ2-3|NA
CASSYSPRVADTQYF
TGTGCCAGCAGTTACTCACCCAGGGTAGCAGATACGCAGTATTTT
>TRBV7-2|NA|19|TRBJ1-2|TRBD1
CASSLMSRTGAYSNYGYTF
TGTGCCAGCAGCTTAATGAGTCGGACAGGGGCATACTCTAACTATGGCTACACCTTC
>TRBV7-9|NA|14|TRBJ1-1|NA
CASTQGTVNTEAFF
TGTGCCAGCACCCAGGGGACGGTGAACACTGAAGCTTTCTTT
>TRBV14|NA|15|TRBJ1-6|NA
CASSQQGTNNSPLHF
TGTGCCAGCAGCCAACAGGGGACAAATAATTCACCCCTCCACTTT
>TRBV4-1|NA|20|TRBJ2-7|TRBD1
CASSQGAPRGGSTSSYEQYF
TGCGCCAGCAGCCAAGGGGCTCCCAGAGGGGGCTCCACCTCATCCTACGAGCAGTACTTC
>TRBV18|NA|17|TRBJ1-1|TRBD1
CASSPYLGDRVNTEAFF
TGTGCCAGCTCACCTTATTTAGGGGACAGGGTGAACACTGAAGCTTTCTTT
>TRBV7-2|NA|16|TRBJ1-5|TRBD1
CASSPGPDRVGQPQHF
TGTGCCAGCAGCCCCGGCCCGGACAGGGTCGGGCAGCCCCAGCATTTT
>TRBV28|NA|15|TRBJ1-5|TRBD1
CASSSGQGGYQPQHF
TGTGCCAGCAGTTCGGGACAGGGAGGGTATCAGCCCCAGCATTTT
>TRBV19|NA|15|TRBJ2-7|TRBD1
CASSIKGGGSYEQYF
TGTGCCAGTAGTATAAAAGGGGGCGGCTCCTACGAGCAGTACTTC
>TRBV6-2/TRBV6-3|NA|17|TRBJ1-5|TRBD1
CASSSGHQGQGNQPQHF
TGTGCCAGCAGTTCGGGCCACCAGGGACAGGGGAATCAGCCCCAGCATTTT
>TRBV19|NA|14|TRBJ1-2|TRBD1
CASSRTGVGYGYTF
TGTGCCAGTAGTAGGACAGGGGTCGGCTATGGCTACACCTTC
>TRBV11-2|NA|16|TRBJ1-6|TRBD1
CASSPIQGVRNSPLHF
TGTGCCAGCAGCCCCATACAGGGGGTTAGGAATTCACCCCTCCACTTT
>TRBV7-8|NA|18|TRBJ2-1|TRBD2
CASSLASGGPQTYNEQFF
TGTGCCAGCAGCTTAGCTAGCGGGGGGCCTCAGACCTACAATGAGCAGTTCTTC
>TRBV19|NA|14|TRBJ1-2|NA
CASSTLLTNYGYTF
TGTGCCAGTAGTACGCTTCTAACTAACTATGGCTACACCTTC
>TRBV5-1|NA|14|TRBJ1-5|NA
CASSPGDANQPQHF
TGCGCCAGCAGCCCGGGGGACGCCAATCAGCCCCAGCATTTT
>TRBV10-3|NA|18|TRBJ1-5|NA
CAISNRQMVVPDAQPQHF
TGTGCCATCAGCAACCGACAAATGGTGGTTCCCGACGCTCAGCCCCAGCATTTT
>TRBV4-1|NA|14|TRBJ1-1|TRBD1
CASSQEGTGGEAFF
TGCGCCAGCAGCCAAGAAGGGACAGGGGGCGAGGCTTTCTTT
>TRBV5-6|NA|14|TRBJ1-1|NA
CASGVDSENTEAFF
TGTGCCAGCGGGGTGGACAGCGAGAACACTGAAGCTTTCTTT
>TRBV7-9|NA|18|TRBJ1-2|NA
CASSLGATVGIDGYGYTF
TGTGCCAGCAGCTTAGGGGCAACGGTCGGCATAGACGGCTATGGCTACACCTTC
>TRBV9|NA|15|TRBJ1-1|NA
CASSVGDRQNTEAFF
TGTGCCAGCAGCGTAGGTGACAGGCAAAACACTGAAGCTTTCTTT
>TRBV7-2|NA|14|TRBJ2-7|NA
CASRRPGTTYEQYF
TGTGCCAGCAGGCGACCCGGGACAACCTACGAGCAGTACTTC
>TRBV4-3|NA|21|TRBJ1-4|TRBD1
CASSQRLPGQGAPPTNEKLFF
TGCGCCAGCAGCCAAAGGTTGCCGGGACAGGGGGCGCCCCCAACTAATGAAAAACTGTTTTTT
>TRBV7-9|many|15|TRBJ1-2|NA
CASSFRGGLNYGYTF
TGTGCCAGCAGCTTCCGGGGGGGCTTGAACTATGGCTACACCTTC
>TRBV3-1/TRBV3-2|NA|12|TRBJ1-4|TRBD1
CASSQLAGTVEF
TGTGCCAGCAGCCAACTTGCCGGGACAGTGGAATTT
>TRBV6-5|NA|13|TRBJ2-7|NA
CASSTVIGGEQYF
TGTGCCAGCTCCACCGTAATTGGCGGCGAGCAGTACTTC
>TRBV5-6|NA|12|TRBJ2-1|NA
CASSLAGDEQFF
TGTGCCAGCAGCTTGGCGGGGGATGAGCAGTTCTTC
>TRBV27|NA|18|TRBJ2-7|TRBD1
CASSVISGRGQGNYEQYF
TGTGCCAGCAGTGTTATATCCGGGCGGGGACAGGGGAACTACGAGCAGTACTTC